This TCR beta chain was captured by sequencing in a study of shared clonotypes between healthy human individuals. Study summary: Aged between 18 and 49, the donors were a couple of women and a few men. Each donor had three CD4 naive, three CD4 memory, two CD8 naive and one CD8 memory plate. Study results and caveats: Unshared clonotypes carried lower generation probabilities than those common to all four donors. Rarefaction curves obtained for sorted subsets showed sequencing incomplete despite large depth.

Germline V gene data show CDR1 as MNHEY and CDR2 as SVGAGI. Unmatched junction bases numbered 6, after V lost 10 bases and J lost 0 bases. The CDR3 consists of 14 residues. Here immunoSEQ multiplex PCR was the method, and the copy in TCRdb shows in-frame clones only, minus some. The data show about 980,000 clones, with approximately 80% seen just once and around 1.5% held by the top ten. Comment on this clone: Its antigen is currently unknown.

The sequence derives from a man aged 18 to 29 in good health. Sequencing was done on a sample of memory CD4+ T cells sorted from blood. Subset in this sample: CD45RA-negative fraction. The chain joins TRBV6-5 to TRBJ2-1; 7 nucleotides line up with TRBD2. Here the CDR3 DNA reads TGTGCCACCGGGCGGGGGAGCTCCTACAATGAGCAGTTCTTC. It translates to CATGRGSSYNEQFF.